These T cell receptor beta chains were read from a single sample in a study of T cells in narcolepsy. Some clones are missing from TCRdb's copy, which holds only in-frame ones; the method was immunoSEQ multiplex PCR. The repertoire has around 25,000 clones, 70% to 85% of them found once; the top ten carry less than 1.3%. The sequenced sample was memory (CD45RA-) CD4+ T cells from blood. These receptors came from a human donor in good health. Each CDR3 is given without its conserved first and last residue. Some rows mark clone size as missing; the rest say once, few, many or name a class of expanded clone.

TRBV15	.	TRBJ1-3	ATSRGKSSGNTIY
TRBV10-3	.	TRBJ2-7	AIGMTVYEQY
TRBV7-2	few	TRBJ1-6	ASSLGQGVAPLH
TRBV7-7	.	TRBJ2-2	ASSGPGQGTGELF
TRBV16	.	TRBJ1-5	ASSQSGESNQPQH
TRBV9	.	TRBJ1-2	ASSAGQGAIGYT
TRBV30	.	TRBJ1-1	AWSVYTNTEAF
TRBV6-1	.	TRBJ1-2	ASSTRQANRNGYT
TRBV30	.	TRBJ2-5	AWRGALAPQETQY
TRBV7-6	once	TRBJ1-4	ASSSSGMTNEKLF
TRBV6-5	.	TRBJ1-2	ASRRQGTGGYT
TRBV6-1	few	TRBJ2-7	ASSEAAGEADEQY
TRBV12-2	.	TRBJ2-5	ASSWTAEETQY
TRBV18	.	TRBJ1-2	ASSNRDRDTT
TRBV4-3	.	TRBJ1-1	ASRGPLMNTEAF
TRBV9	.	TRBJ1-3	ASSVGGWGGANSGNTIY
TRBV19	.	TRBJ1-2	ASNRVGANSYYGYT
TRBV5-6	few	TRBJ1-4	ASSRDRELF
TRBV5-1	.	TRBJ2-4	ASSLGGTKNIQY
TRBV11-3	.	TRBJ2-3	ASSPGGHTDTQY
TRBV7-2	.	TRBJ2-6	ASSLSREYVLT
TRBV30	.	TRBJ2-5	AWSARLQETQY
TRBV19	.	TRBJ1-1	ASSPLGGITEAF
TRBV6-1	.	TRBJ1-5	ASSPGSNQPQH
TRBV5-1	.	TRBJ2-3	ASTVALASPDTQY
TRBV30	.	TRBJ1-1	AWAGDRRNTEAF
TRBV4-1	.	TRBJ1-2	ASSERWRGGYGYT
TRBV11-2	.	TRBJ1-3	ASSLDFGQGNTIY
TRBV13	.	TRBJ1-2	ASSQGDRTS
TRBV29-1	.	TRBJ2-3	SVETPPKQALAGADTQY
TRBV21-1	.	TRBJ1-5	ASTDRGKEAHQPQH
TRBV5-1	.	TRBJ1-5	ASSLTGGHQPQH
TRBV7-8	.	TRBJ2-7	ASSRLATPGPYEQY
TRBV7-2	.	TRBJ2-2	ASSLRALRNTGELF
TRBV28	.	TRBJ1-4	ASSGDRGVEKLF
TRBV27	.	TRBJ2-5	ATRASGVETQY
TRBV28	.	TRBJ2-7	ATYSGTSYEQY
TRBV4-1	medium-sized	TRBJ1-1	ASHKTGGNEAF
TRBV7-9	few	TRBJ2-1	ASSGRAYREQF
TRBV7-2	.	TRBJ2-5	ASSLDRGVLQETQY
TRBV7-7	.	TRBJ1-1	ASSLLTRLNTEAF
TRBV5-4	.	TRBJ2-2	ASSSRIAGYTGELF
TRBV5-6	.	TRBJ2-7	ASRSSGTPVASYEQY
TRBV18	.	TRBJ2-7	ASSRAGGPAEQY
TRBV6-1	.	TRBJ1-2	ASSENSDREDGYT
TRBV4-2	.	TRBJ1-4	ASSHLQGAATNEKLF
TRBV5-1	.	TRBJ1-2	ASSLAGQVNYGYT
TRBV29-1	.	TRBJ1-1	SALGGTGDLEAF